Detailed here is one TCR beta chain. Antigen specificity is unknown. V was trimmed by 8 bases and J by 0 bases, leaving 16 bases between them. This CDR3 spans 15 amino acids. Germline CDR1 is SNHLY and CDR2 is FYNNEI. The data were obtained in a study of cytotoxic CD8 clonotypes in ibrutinib-treated CLL. Study-wide background: Researchers reported ten to eleven relapsed/refractory and roughly 14 treatment-naive patients, 17 to 18 of them IGHV unmutated. Across samples, productive templates numbered more than 200,000 and productive rearrangements reached approximately 94,000 on average. Notes on the study in general: With treatment, public clonotypes, which were uncommon, either contracted or remained stable. Clonality was higher at baseline than in age-matched healthy donors and tracked circulating CD8+ T-cell counts.

TCRdb keeps only in-frame clones here, not all; method: immunoSEQ multiplex PCR. The sample includes about 200,000 clones, around three quarters seen only once; the top ten take around an eighth. Source: PBMCs, taken after 24 months of ibrutinib treatment. The sequence derives from a human donor with chronic lymphocytic leukemia. The chain is built from TRBV2 and TRBJ1-1, with D hard to call. CDR3 nucleotide sequence: TGTGCCAGCCCTGCTTCGGATTTGGTGAACACTGAAGCTTTCTTT. This codes for CASPASDLVNTEAFF.